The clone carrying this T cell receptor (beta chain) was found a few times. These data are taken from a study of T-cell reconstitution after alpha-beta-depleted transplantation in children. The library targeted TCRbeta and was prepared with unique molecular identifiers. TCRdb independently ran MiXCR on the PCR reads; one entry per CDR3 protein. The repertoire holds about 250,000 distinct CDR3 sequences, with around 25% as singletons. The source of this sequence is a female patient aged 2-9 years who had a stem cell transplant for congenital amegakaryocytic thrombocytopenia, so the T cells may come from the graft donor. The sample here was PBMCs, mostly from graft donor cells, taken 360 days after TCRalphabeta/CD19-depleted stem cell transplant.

This chain's CDR3 is CASSVGLAGTETQYF. The CDR3 DNA sequence: TGTGCCAGCAGCGTAGGCCTAGCGGGGACGGAGACCCAGTACTTC. The gene calls are TRBV9 and TRBJ2-5, with TRBD2 matching 9 bases. This CDR3 has 15 amino acids. V trimming: 0 bases; J trimming: 5 bases; junction bases outside the gene matches: 5. Germline CDR1 SGDLS, CDR2 YYNGEE. The full variable domain, completed using reference TRBV9 and TRBJ2-5, is DSGVTQTPKHLITATGQRVTLRCSPRSGDLSVYWYQQSLDQGLQFLIQYYNGEERAKGNILERFSAQQFPDLHSELNLSSLELGDSALYFCASSVGLAGTETQYFGPGTRLLVL.